Sequencing of this TCR beta chain was carried out in a study of T cell responses to AZD1222 COVID-19 vaccine. Study-wide results and caveats: Of the AZD1222 recipients, only five to seven were seropositive at baseline.

This CDR3 spans 15 amino acids. CDR1 is SNHLY and CDR2 is FYNNEI in the germline V gene. V dropped 8 bases and J dropped 4 bases, with 20 bases sitting between them. Produced via immunoSEQ multiplex PCR; TCRdb's table is partial and in-frame only. The table has about 150,000 clones, almost 95% seen once. Comments on this clone: The antigen is undetermined.

The sequencing used peripheral blood, collected on day 0 of AZD1222 vaccination. The J gene is TRBJ1-1, the V gene TRBV2; D is uncertain. This clonotype originated in an adult in good health. The DNA of the CDR3 is TGTGCCAGCTCGGACTACCAAGGAGGGCCCACTGAAGCTTTCTTT. This translates into CASSDYQGGPTEAFF.